This is a list of T cell receptor beta chains from one sample in a study of cytomegalovirus exposure and HLA in healthy donors. The protocol was immunoSEQ multiplex PCR, while the TCRdb copy is restricted to in-frame clones and leaves out a portion. Among fewer than 200,000 clones, approximately 70% were seen once, and the ten largest hold roughly 7.1%. The sample taken for sequencing was PBMCs. The source of these receptors is a man in his forties in good health and CMV-seropositive. Both conserved end residues are part of each CDR3. Each record gives: clone size, V gene, D gene, J gene, CDR3 protein, CDR3 DNA. D genes are given only for firm matches. Clone size, where shown, is once, few, many, or a class for clones that have expanded.

size: -; V: TRBV4-3; D: -; J: TRBJ1-6; CDR3: CASSQVWANSPLHF; DNA: TGCGCCAGCAGCCAAGTCTGGGCGAATTCACCCCTCCACTTT
size: few; V: TRBV19; D: -; J: TRBJ2-2; CDR3: CASSMGRGSGTGELFF; DNA: TGTGCCAGTAGTATGGGGAGGGGGTCTGGCACCGGGGAGCTGTTTTTT
size: -; V: TRBV21-1; D: -; J: TRBJ2-7; CDR3: CASSLRTGSYEQYF; DNA: TGTGCCAGCAGCTTACGGACAGGGTCCTACGAGCAGTACTTC
size: -; V: TRBV29-1; D: TRBD1; J: TRBJ1-1; CDR3: CSVATGGLNTEAFF; DNA: TGCAGCGTCGCAACAGGGGGATTGAACACTGAAGCTTTCTTT
size: -; V: TRBV18; D: TRBD1; J: TRBJ1-1; CDR3: CASSPLSRRGPMNTEAFF; DNA: TGTGCCAGCTCACCATTATCTAGAAGGGGGCCCATGAACACTGAAGCTTTCTTT
size: -; V: TRBV4-3; D: -; J: TRBJ2-7; CDR3: CASSQGVEGTYEQYF; DNA: TGCGCCAGCAGCCAAGGGGTAGAGGGTACCTACGAGCAGTACTTC
size: -; V: TRBV9; D: TRBD2; J: TRBJ2-2; CDR3: CASSVTSGGDTGELFF; DNA: TGTGCCAGCAGCGTTACTAGCGGGGGGGACACCGGGGAGCTGTTTTTT
size: -; V: TRBV30; D: TRBD2; J: TRBJ2-2; CDR3: CAWSFLAGANTGELFF; DNA: TGTGCCTGGAGTTTTCTAGCGGGGGCCAACACCGGGGAGCTGTTTTTT
size: -; V: TRBV4-2; D: TRBD1; J: TRBJ1-1; CDR3: CASSQDRTGPEAFF; DNA: TGTGCCAGCAGCCAAGATAGGACAGGACCTGAAGCTTTCTTT
size: -; V: TRBV5-4; D: TRBD1; J: TRBJ1-1; CDR3: CASSPRTGLTEAFF; DNA: TGTGCCAGCAGCCCAAGGACAGGGCTAACTGAAGCTTTCTTT
size: -; V: TRBV4-3; D: TRBD1; J: TRBJ2-1; CDR3: CASSQGLQGKGAYNEQFF; DNA: TGCGCCAGCAGCCAAGGACTTCAGGGGAAGGGGGCTTACAATGAGCAGTTCTTC
size: -; V: TRBV5-1; D: -; J: TRBJ2-1; CDR3: CASSLVGGVDEQFF; DNA: TGCGCCAGCAGCTTGGTAGGGGGGGTGGATGAGCAGTTCTTC
size: few; V: TRBV7-9; D: TRBD1; J: TRBJ2-7; CDR3: CASSLALLDRGQAEQYF; DNA: TGTGCCAGCAGCTTAGCCCTATTAGACAGGGGGCAGGCTGAGCAGTACTTC
size: once; V: TRBV5-1; D: TRBD1; J: TRBJ2-3; CDR3: CASSFGQVSDTQYF; DNA: TGCGCCAGCAGCTTCGGACAGGTCTCAGATACGCAGTATTTT
size: -; V: TRBV6-1; D: TRBD1; J: TRBJ1-5; CDR3: CASSSGQGDPPQHF; DNA: TGTGCCAGCAGCTCCGGACAGGGGGATCCTCCCCAGCATTTT
size: few; V: TRBV6-1; D: -; J: TRBJ1-1; CDR3: CASSPNGGQNTEAFF; DNA: TGTGCCAGCAGCCCGAATGGGGGACAGAACACTGAAGCTTTCTTT
size: few; V: TRBV30; D: -; J: TRBJ1-2; CDR3: CAWSGGDYGYTF; DNA: TGTGCCTGGAGCGGGGGGGACTATGGCTACACCTTC
size: -; V: TRBV5-1; D: -; J: TRBJ2-3; CDR3: CASSVFTSTDTQYF; DNA: TGCGCCAGCAGCGTCTTTACTAGCACAGATACGCAGTATTTT
size: -; V: TRBV7-9; D: -; J: TRBJ2-1; CDR3: CASSLARAGPTNEQFF; DNA: TGTGCCAGCAGCTTAGCGAGGGCAGGCCCAACCAATGAGCAGTTCTTC
size: few; V: TRBV4-1; D: -; J: TRBJ1-4; CDR3: CASSQEQGDEKLFF; DNA: TGTGCCAGCAGCCAAGAACAGGGTGATGAAAAACTGTTTTTT
size: -; V: TRBV7-9; D: TRBD1; J: TRBJ2-7; CDR3: CASSRTGGNEQYF; DNA: TGTGCCAGCAGCCGGACAGGGGGTAACGAGCAGTACTTC
size: -; V: TRBV6-5; D: -; J: TRBJ1-2; CDR3: CASSSQNYGYTF; DNA: TGTGCCAGCAGTTCGCAGAACTATGGCTACACCTTC
size: -; V: TRBV27; D: -; J: TRBJ1-1; CDR3: CASRSGWITEAFF; DNA: TGTGCCAGCAGGTCGGGATGGATCACTGAAGCTTTCTTT
size: -; V: TRBV28; D: -; J: TRBJ2-7; CDR3: CASSRDQGREQYF; DNA: TGTGCCAGCAGTAGAGACCAGGGGCGGGAGCAGTACTTC
size: -; V: TRBV5-1; D: -; J: TRBJ2-1; CDR3: CASSTGDSYNEQFF; DNA: TGCGCCAGCAGCACGGGGGACTCCTACAATGAGCAGTTCTTC
size: -; V: TRBV5-4; D: -; J: TRBJ1-4; CDR3: CASSLDQITTNEKLFF; DNA: TGTGCCAGCAGCTTAGATCAGATTACAACTAATGAAAAACTGTTTTTT
size: few; V: TRBV7-2; D: -; J: TRBJ2-6; CDR3: CASSSRPSGANVLTF; DNA: TGTGCCAGCAGCAGCAGGCCCTCTGGGGCCAACGTCCTGACTTTC
size: -; V: TRBV7-2; D: TRBD1; J: TRBJ2-2; CDR3: CASSPGTGALGELFF; DNA: TGTGCCAGCAGCCCGGGGACAGGGGCACTCGGGGAGCTGTTTTTT
size: -; V: TRBV29-1; D: TRBD1; J: TRBJ2-7; CDR3: CSVELDRPYEQYF; DNA: TGCAGCGTTGAATTGGACAGGCCCTACGAGCAGTACTTC
size: few; V: TRBV18; D: -; J: TRBJ1-1; CDR3: CASSLKAGSFTTEAFF; DNA: TGTGCCAGCTCCCTAAAAGCGGGCAGTTTCACCACTGAAGCTTTCTTT
size: -; V: TRBV29-1; D: TRBD2; J: TRBJ2-3; CDR3: CSGSRTSGGSTDTQYF; DNA: TGCAGCGGGTCTCGGACTAGCGGGGGGTCCACAGATACGCAGTATTTT
size: -; V: TRBV5-4; D: TRBD1; J: TRBJ1-2; CDR3: CASSLARTGSYGYTF; DNA: TGTGCCAGCAGCTTGGCGAGGACAGGGTCGTATGGCTACACCTTC
size: -; V: TRBV7-9; D: -; J: TRBJ1-1; CDR3: CASSSLGRNTEAFF; DNA: TGTGCCAGCAGCTCTCTTGGGAGGAACACTGAAGCTTTCTTT
size: -; V: TRBV5-1; D: -; J: TRBJ1-3; CDR3: CASSLGVAGNTIYF; DNA: TGCGCCAGCAGCTTAGGAGTTGCGGGAAACACCATATATTTT
size: few; V: TRBV4-2; D: -; J: TRBJ2-7; CDR3: CASSQVTGTYEQYF; DNA: TGTGCCAGCAGCCAAGTAACAGGGACCTACGAGCAGTACTTC
size: few; V: TRBV6-1; D: TRBD1; J: TRBJ1-6; CDR3: CASSEVGQGNSPLHF; DNA: TGTGCCAGCAGTGAAGTGGGACAGGGGAATTCACCCCTCCACTTT
size: many; V: TRBV6-4; D: TRBD1; J: TRBJ2-3; CDR3: CASSATGGSADTQYF; DNA: TGTGCCAGCAGTGCTACAGGGGGCTCGGCAGATACGCAGTATTTT
size: few; V: TRBV6-5; D: -; J: TRBJ1-2; CDR3: CASSIERANYGYTF; DNA: TGTGCCAGCAGTATTGAGAGAGCTAACTATGGCTACACCTTC
size: -; V: TRBV5-1; D: -; J: TRBJ2-1; CDR3: CASSSKTTSYNEQFF; DNA: TGCGCCAGCAGCTCCAAGACTACCTCCTACAATGAGCAGTTCTTC
size: -; V: TRBV6-1; D: TRBD2; J: TRBJ2-3; CDR3: CASSGRGTSGGDTQYF; DNA: TGTGCCAGCAGTGGGAGGGGGACTAGCGGGGGCGATACGCAGTATTTT
size: -; V: TRBV18; D: -; J: TRBJ2-3; CDR3: CASSPGGPDTQYF; DNA: TGTGCCAGCTCACCCGGGGGGCCGGATACGCAGTATTTT
size: -; V: TRBV4-2; D: TRBD1; J: TRBJ1-2; CDR3: CASSPVDRGVVYGYTF; DNA: TGTGCCAGCAGCCCTGTGGACAGGGGAGTAGTCTATGGCTACACCTTC
size: -; V: TRBV7-6; D: TRBD1; J: TRBJ2-5; CDR3: CASSLGRTGGGETQYF; DNA: TGTGCCAGCAGCTTAGGCAGGACAGGGGGCGGAGAGACCCAGTACTTC
size: once; V: TRBV21-1; D: -; J: TRBJ2-7; CDR3: CASSKKGGPGQAFSIHEQYF; DNA: TGTGCCAGCAGCAAAAAGGGGGGACCGGGACAGGCCTTCAGTATCCACGAGCAGTACTTC
size: few; V: TRBV7-2; D: -; J: TRBJ1-5; CDR3: CASSLGAVPNQPQHF; DNA: TGTGCCAGCAGCTTAGGGGCAGTTCCCAATCAGCCCCAGCATTTT
size: -; V: TRBV15; D: TRBD1; J: TRBJ1-5; CDR3: CATSRGTGGDQPQHF; DNA: TGTGCCACCAGCAGAGGGACAGGGGGCGATCAGCCCCAGCATTTT
size: -; V: TRBV4-1; D: TRBD1; J: TRBJ2-7; CDR3: CASSLGQGGYEQYF; DNA: TGCGCCAGCAGCCTGGGACAGGGGGGGTACGAGCAGTACTTC